Each of the 13 T cell receptor beta chains below was sequenced from the same sample in a study of tumor-infiltrating lymphocytes in primary liver carcinoma. Priming with a constant-region primer yielded TCR beta cDNA from 450 to 550 ng total RNA. It was through three nested multiplex PCR rounds of slightly modified ARM-PCR that TCR beta libraries arose. For around 9 cycles apiece, the opening two PCR rounds ran with TRBV1-TRBV30 forward primers and a C-beta reverse primer. TCRdb called the multiplex PCR reads again in MiXCR, with one record for every CDR3 protein. The sample records 100,000 or so distinct CDR3 sequences, around two thirds being singletons. The source material, roughly 18-32 mg of unsorted bulk tissue, was used to co-extract RNA and DNA. Material for sequencing was liver tumor tissue from sampling region 5. Documented subset: tumor region T5, tumor centre. The source is a woman aged 60-75 years with primary liver carcinoma and hepatitis B virus infection.

Note on this clonotype: Germline and junction disagree at one end, which may indicate a read error. The chain combines TRBV6-6 with TRBJ1-2; D gene ambiguous. This CDR3 is 13 amino acids long. CDR1 and CDR2 (germline): MNHNY, SVGAGI (reference sequence). CDR3 residues: CVSSYGKEYGYTF. CDR3 nucleotide sequence: TGTGTCAGCAGTTACGGTAAGGAGTATGGCTACACCTTC.

A remark on this clonotype: This is likely a read error, given that the CDR3 carries no conserved phenylalanine or tryptophan at its end. This chain connects TRBV7-9 to TRBJ1-1, with 7 bases that match TRBD1. With V trimmed by 7 bases and J by 4 bases, 12 bases remained unmatched. Germline loops: CDR1 SEHNR, CDR2 FQNEAQ (reference sequence). The CDR3 totals 15 residues. The CDR3, as DNA: TGTGCCAGCAACCCGACAGGGCTGTTGAGCACTGAAGCTTTCCTT. The encoded protein is CASNPTGLLSTEAFL.

CDR3 nucleotide sequence: TGTGCTAGCGGCCCTATCGGGAAGACCCAGTACTTC. It translates to CASGPIGKTQYF. The V and J genes are TRBV11-2 and TRBJ2-5; perhaps TRBD2 as D (6 bases). The CDR3 is made up of 12 amino acids. Germline CDR1 is SGHAT and CDR2 is FQNNGV.

Concerning this clonotype: Because it lacks the conserved phenylalanine or tryptophan at the end, this CDR3 is likely a read error. The chain combines TRBV5-1 with TRBJ2-2, with D tentatively TRBD1 or TRBD2 (5 bases each). Per the germline V gene, CDR1 is SGHRS and CDR2 is YFSETQ. V gave up 3 bases and J gave up 1 base, with 16 bases separating them. The CDR3 has 17 residues. CDR3 DNA sequence: TGCGCCAGCAGCTATCCGGGACGGAACTTGAACACCGGGGAGCTGTTTTTA. Its protein product is CASSYPGRNLNTGELFL.

Regarding this clonotype: The junction differs from germline at one of its ends, possibly a read error. The chain joins TRBV11-2 to TRBJ2-2; 7 bases are a match to TRBD1. The CDR3 is made up of 15 amino acids. Germline CDR1 reads SGHAT; CDR2 reads FQNNGV. CDR3 sequence (DNA): TGTGCCAGCAGCTTAACGGGACAGAACACCTGGGAGCTGTTTTTT. Residues: CASSLTGQNTWELFF.

As for this clonotype: Relative to the germline gene, one junction end is altered; a read error may explain this. The chain joins TRBV6-2 or TRBV6-3 to TRBJ2-1, with D maybe TRBD2 (5 bases). The germline CDR1 and CDR2 sequences are MNHEY and SVGEGT. The CDR3 has 14 residues. The CDR3 DNA reads as TGTGCCAGCAGTGTAGCGAGAGTCAACAATGTGCAGTTCTTC. Amino acid sequence: CASSVARVNNVQFF.

The chain joins TRBV7-2 to TRBJ2-7; D unresolved. Deletions cut 4 bases from V and 3 bases from J, with 7 bases between. CDR1 is SGHTA, CDR2 FQGNSA, per germline. The CDR3 extends over 12 amino acids. CDR3 DNA sequence: TGTGCCAGCAGCTCCAGGAACTACGAGCAGTACTTC. Protein: CASSSRNYEQYF.

On this clonotype itself: Germline is not matched at one junction end, which may reflect a read error. V is TRBV6-5 and J is TRBJ1-2, with D possibly matching TRBD1 (5 bases). In germline, CDR1 is MNHEY, CDR2 SVGAGI. This CDR3 contains 15 residues. The CDR3 DNA follows: TGTGCCAGCAGCTACTCGCGGGGGTCTAACTATGGCTACACCTTC. As protein: CASSYSRGSNYGYTF.

This chain joins TRBV11-1 and TRBJ2-2; D perhaps matches TRBD2 (5 bases). The germline gives CDR1 SGHAT, CDR2 FQDESV (reference sequence). This CDR3 is built from 17 residues. V lost 9 bases, J lost 3 bases, and 23 bases lay in between. This CDR3 reads CASSARPYLVDTGELFF. The CDR3 DNA reads TGTGCCAGTAGCGCCCGGCCATACCTAGTTGACACCGGGGAGCTGTTTTTT. Filled out from reference TRBV11-1 and TRBJ2-2, the complete variable domain reads EAEVAQSPRYKITEKSQAVAFWCDPISGHATLYWYRQILGQGPELLVQFQDESVVDDSQLPKDRFSAERLKGVDSTLKIQPAELGDSAMYLCASSARPYLVDTGELFFGEGSRLTVL.

This clonotype was seen more than once but under ten times. A much larger clone differs by one base, so this may be a read error. The V call is TRBV29-1, the J call TRBJ1-1; D is unclear. The CDR3 extends over 13 amino acids. V dropped 4 bases and J dropped 0 bases, with 9 bases sitting between them. Germline V gives CDR1 SQVTM, CDR2 ANQGSEA. Here the CDR3 reads CSVAFSMNTEAFF. The CDR3 nucleotides are TGCAGCGTTGCTTTCTCCATGAACACTGAAGCTTTCTTT.

The V and J genes are TRBV28 and TRBJ2-7; D unresolved. The germline V gene has CDR1 MDHEN and CDR2 SYDVKM. Trimming left V 3 bases short and J 5 bases short, with 17 bases between. This CDR3 is 15 amino acids long. CDR3 loop: CASSLVRRLSNEQYF. As DNA, the CDR3 is TGTGCCAGCAGTTTGGTTCGGAGACTTTCCAACGAGCAGTACTTC. The full variable domain, completed using reference TRBV28 and TRBJ2-7, is DVKVTQSSRYLVKRTGEKVFLECVQDMDHENMFWYRQDPGLGLRLIYFSYDVKMKEKGDIPEGYSVSREKKERFSLILESASTNQTSMYLCASSLVRRLSNEQYFGPGTRLTVT.

This clonotype turned up a few times. A much larger clone lies a single base off, so this may be a read error. V usage is TRBV29-1 and J usage is TRBJ2-1; weak D call: TRBD2 (5 bases). The germline V gene encodes CDR1 SQVTM and CDR2 ANQGSEA. Trimming removed 7 bases at V and 7 bases at J, with 14 bases between. The CDR3 runs to 12 residues. CDR3 in DNA: TGCAGCGGGAGTTCGGACTTGAATGAGCAGTTCTTC. Residues: CSGSSDLNEQFF.

Regarding this clonotype: Germline and junction disagree at one end, which may indicate a read error. The CDR3 bases are TGTGCCAGCAACCCAACGGGGGGGGATACCTACAAGCAGTACTTC. It specifies CASNPTGGDTYKQYF. The chain employs TRBV6-1 and TRBJ2-7; TRBD2 matches at 8 bases. The germline V gene encodes CDR1 MNHNS and CDR2 SASEGT. The CDR3 totals 15 residues.